The subject of this entry is one T cell receptor beta chain. The CDR3 spans 16 residues. The V and J ends lost 0 bases and 0 bases respectively, with 11 bases between them. Germline V gene lookup returns CDR1 MGHRA and CDR2 YSYEKL. This specimen comes from a study of blood T cells in healthy people across ages. Combining a sample-barcoded 5' primer with a J-beta primer mix, a second PCR ran for 7 to 11 cycles. Each cDNA molecule carried a tag from a template-switch adaptor that contained 12 random nucleotides. Each CDR3 protein is one row after TCRdb ran MiXCR on the 5' RACE reads. Among over 1,500,000 distinct CDR3 sequences listed, 35% to 50% were seen once.

The sequence was collected from a human donor in good health. The sample consisted of blood. The rearrangement links TRBV4-1 to TRBJ2-5; weak D call: TRBD2 (7 bases). CDR3: CASSQERGGNQETQYF. In DNA, the CDR3 is TGCGCCAGCAGCCAAGAGAGGGGGGGGAACCAAGAGACCCAGTACTTC.